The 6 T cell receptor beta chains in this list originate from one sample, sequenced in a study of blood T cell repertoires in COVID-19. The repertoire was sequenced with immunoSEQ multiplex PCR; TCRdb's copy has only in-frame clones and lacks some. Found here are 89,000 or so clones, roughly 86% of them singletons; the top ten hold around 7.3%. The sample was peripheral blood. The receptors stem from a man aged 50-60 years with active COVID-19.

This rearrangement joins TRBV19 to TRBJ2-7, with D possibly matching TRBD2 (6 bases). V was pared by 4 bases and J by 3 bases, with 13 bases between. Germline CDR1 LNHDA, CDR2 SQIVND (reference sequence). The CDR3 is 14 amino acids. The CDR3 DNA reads TGTGCCAGTAGTAGAGAGGGGCGGGGCTACGAGCAGTACTTC. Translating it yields CASSREGRGYEQYF. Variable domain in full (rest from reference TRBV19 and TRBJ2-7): DGGITQSPKYLFRKEGQNVTLSCEQNLNHDAMYWYRQDPGQGLRLIYYSQIVNDFQKGDIAEGYSVSREKKESFPLTVTSAQKNPTAFYLCASSREGRGYEQYFGPGTRLTVT.

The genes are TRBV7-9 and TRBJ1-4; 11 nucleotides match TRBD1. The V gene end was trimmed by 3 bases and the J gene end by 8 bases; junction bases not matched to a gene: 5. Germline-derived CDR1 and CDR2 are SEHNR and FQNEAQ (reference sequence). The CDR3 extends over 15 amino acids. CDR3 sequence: CASSLGTGGREKLFF. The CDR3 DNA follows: TGTGCCAGCAGCTTGGGGACAGGGGGACGAGAAAAACTGTTTTTT.

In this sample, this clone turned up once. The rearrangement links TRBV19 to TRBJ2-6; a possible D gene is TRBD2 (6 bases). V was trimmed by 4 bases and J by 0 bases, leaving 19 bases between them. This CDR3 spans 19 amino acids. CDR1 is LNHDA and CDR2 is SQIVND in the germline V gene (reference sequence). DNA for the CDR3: TGTGCCAGTAGTAGGGACTCGGGGCAGGGCTTCTCTGGGGCCAACGTCCTGACTTTC. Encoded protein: CASSRDSGQGFSGANVLTF.

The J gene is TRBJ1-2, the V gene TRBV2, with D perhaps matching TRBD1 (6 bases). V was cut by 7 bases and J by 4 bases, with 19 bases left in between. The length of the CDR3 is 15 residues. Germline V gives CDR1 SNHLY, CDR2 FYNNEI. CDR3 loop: CASKPGHDPGYGYTF. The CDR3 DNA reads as TGTGCCAGCAAACCGGGACACGACCCTGGCTATGGCTACACCTTC. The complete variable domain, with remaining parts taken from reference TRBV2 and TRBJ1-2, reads EPEVTQTPSHQVTQMGQEVILRCVPISNHLYFYWYRQILGQKVEFLVSFYNNEISEKSEIFDDQFSVERPDGSNFTLKIRSTKLEDSAMYFCASKPGHDPGYGYTFGSGTRLTVV.

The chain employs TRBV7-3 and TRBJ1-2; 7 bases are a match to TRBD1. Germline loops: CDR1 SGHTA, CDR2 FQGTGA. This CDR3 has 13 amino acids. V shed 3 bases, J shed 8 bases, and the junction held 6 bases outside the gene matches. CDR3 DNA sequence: TGTGCCAGCAGCTTGCGACAGGGTAGGGGCTACACCTTC. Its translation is CASSLRQGRGYTF.

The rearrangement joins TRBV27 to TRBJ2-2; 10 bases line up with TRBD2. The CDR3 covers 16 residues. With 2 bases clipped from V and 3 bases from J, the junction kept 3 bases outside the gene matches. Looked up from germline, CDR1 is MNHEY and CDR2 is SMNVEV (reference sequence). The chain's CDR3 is CASSLTGTSDTGELFF. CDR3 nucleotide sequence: TGTGCCAGCAGTTTAACCGGGACTAGCGACACCGGGGAGCTGTTTTTT.